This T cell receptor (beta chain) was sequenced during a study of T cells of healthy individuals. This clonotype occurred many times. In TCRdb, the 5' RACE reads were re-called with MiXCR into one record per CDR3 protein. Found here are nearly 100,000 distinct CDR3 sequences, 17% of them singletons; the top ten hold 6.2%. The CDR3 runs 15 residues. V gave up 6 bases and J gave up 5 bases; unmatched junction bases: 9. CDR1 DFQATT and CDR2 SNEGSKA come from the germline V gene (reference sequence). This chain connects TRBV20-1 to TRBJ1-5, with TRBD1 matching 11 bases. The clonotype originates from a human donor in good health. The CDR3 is CSADTPGQGDQPQHF. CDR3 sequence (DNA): TGCAGTGCCGATACTCCGGGACAGGGGGATCAGCCCCAGCATTTT.